Given below is one T cell receptor (beta chain) in context. Its antigen specificity is not known. Base qualities are not at hand, and no much larger clone is one base apart. Libraries were built with multiplex PCR. Instrument used: Illumina HiSeq 4000. iRepertoire HTBI primers and Arm-PCR amplification of CDR3 regions were used to construct TCR beta libraries. Before sequencing, the PCR products underwent gel purification. As for the original processing: Gene usage analysis of CDR3 amino acid clonotypes used the 62 TRBV and some 15 TRBJ segments found across samples. COPE and FqMerger were used to merge the filtered high-quality paired reads into contigs. BLAST was used to align contigs to the IMGT TRBV, TRBD and TRBJ reference genes, and CDR3 was defined following IMGT. Any clonotype with a frequency above 0.1% was counted as a highly expanded clone. Shannon entropy was used to measure repertoire diversity, and the Gini coefficient was used to measure V-J evenness. A clonotype found in more than one individual was treated as public. TCRdb trimmed public reads at Q25 via fastp, called clones via MiXCR and kept in-frame beta chains. Identical CDR3 proteins give one entry, which carries the most common genes and DNA. In this record, the V and J calls reflect TCRdb's handling and not the investigators' own analysis. This sample comprises 650,000 to 850,000 distinct CDR3 sequences, around 30% of them detected only once. Jointly, the top ten make up about two fifths of the sample.

The data derive from a study of regulatory T cells in long-lasting Graves disease (dated by TCRdb to the early 2020s). Regarding the complete study: Persistent Graves' disease meant more than 5 years of antithyroid drug treatment with TSH receptor autoantibodies that stayed positive. A total of around 35 samples were covered by TCR sequencing, comprising approximately 13 persistent and about 20 newly diagnosed Graves' disease patients. Persistent Graves' disease patients in the clinical cohort had taken antithyroid drugs for roughly ten years on average. The study was conducted in China and was registered as a clinical trial. Peripheral blood TCR sequencing and RNA sequencing compared persistent Graves' disease patients with newly diagnosed Graves' disease patients. Overall results and qualifications from the work: Compared with newly diagnosed patients, persistent Graves' disease patients had lower TCR Shannon entropy and fewer highly expanded clones, which suggests clonal expansion. More public clonotypes were shared among persistent patients (around 3,000) than among newly diagnosed patients (966). Preferential use of TRBV28, TRBJ1-2 and TRBJ2-5 was observed in persistent disease, whereas TRBV20-1 and TRBJ2-1 were favored in newly diagnosed disease. The small sample size was acknowledged by the authors as a limitation that may reduce accuracy. Sequencing and analysis were restricted to the TCR beta chain. Only peripheral blood was studied, because thyroid tissue, the primary lesion, was inaccessible.

Sample time point, as interpreted from the label and publication: persistent/refractory GD, antithyroid drugs over 5 years with positive TRAb. RNA was extracted from PBMCs in TRIzol for both TCR sequencing and RNA sequencing. Graves' disease was diagnosed according to American Thyroid Association guidelines. Recruitment of patients was carried out at an endocrinology department in Xi'an, China. Each patient gave approximately 10 milliliters of peripheral blood, collected in an EDTA anticoagulant tube. Ficoll Paque Plus density gradient separation was used to isolate PBMCs, and no further T cell sorting was done. An Agilent 2100 Bioanalyzer and agarose gel were used to check RNA quality, while a NanoDrop 2000 measured RNA concentration. V loses 7 bases, J loses 2 bases, and the germline ends lie 14 bases apart. Measured from the cysteine to the phenylalanine, the CDR3 is 14 residues long. Left in the record is the CDR3 DNA by itself, 42 bases read in frame from the first base.

The TCR comes from a female donor with Graves disease. This material consisted of peripheral blood mononuclear cells (PBMCs), taken when the disease was refractory, from a patient treated with antithyroid drugs. The chain was built from TRBV12-3 or TRBV12-4 and TRBJ2-5; perhaps TRBD2 is the D gene, with 6 bases matching. The CDR3 is CASNGGKFQETQYF. Here is the DNA: TGTGCCAGCAATGGCGGGAAATTTCAAGAGACCCAGTACTTC.